Described below is a single T cell receptor (beta chain) sequence and its context. The CDR3 totals 14 residues. V was cut by 0 bases and J by 12 bases, with 15 bases left in between. CDR1 and CDR2 (germline): MGHRA, YSYEKL. The sample belongs to a study of blood T cell repertoires in COVID-19. On the study more broadly: The United States, Italy and Spain provided the acute and convalescent COVID-19 samples.

Profiling relied on immunoSEQ multiplex PCR, and the TCRdb table lists in-frame clones only, not all of them. The table has around 160,000 clones, about 89% seen once; the top ten hold approximately 6.2%. Sequenced input: peripheral blood. The TCR originated in a man older than 75 with acute or convalescent COVID-19. The chain has TRBV4-1 and TRBJ2-1; tentative D call: TRBD2 (6 bases). The CDR3 reads CASSQEIGRIGQFF. The CDR3 bases are TGCGCCAGCAGCCAAGAGATTGGGAGGATCGGGCAGTTCTTC.